A selection of T cell receptor beta chains follows, all from one sample in a study of long-term antiretroviral therapy in people with HIV. TCRdb's table, derived via immunoSEQ multiplex PCR, lists solely in-frame clones and lacks some. The sample carries some 21,000 clones, about nine tenths recorded once. Sequenced here: unsorted PBMCs, sampled 0.2 years before starting antiretroviral therapy. The receptor source for this set is a young man with HIV. The CDR3 runs from the conserved cysteine through the conserved F or W. A D gene is named only where the DNA matches it firmly. The size of a clone is reported for some rows only, either as once, few or many, or as a class for expanded clones.

clone size,D gene,J gene,V gene,CDR3 DNA,CDR3 protein
NA,NA,TRBJ2-7,TRBV5-1,TGCGCCAGCAGCTTGGATTCTCTGAGCTCCTACGAGCAGTACTTC,CASSLDSLSSYEQYF
once,NA,TRBJ1-5,TRBV12-5,TGTGCTAGTGGTTTAGCCGAATTAGGCGAGCGCAATCAGCCCCAGCATTTT,CASGLAELGERNQPQHF
NA,NA,TRBJ2-3,TRBV11-1,TGTGCCAGCAGCTTATTCCGGGCCCCAGACACAGATACGCAGTATTTT,CASSLFRAPDTDTQYF
NA,NA,TRBJ1-4,TRBV10-1,TGCGCCAGCAGTGAGTCGGGGGAGGTTGGCGAAAAACTGTTTTTT,CASSESGEVGEKLFF
NA,NA,TRBJ1-6,TRBV2,TGTGCCAGCAGTGAAGCGTTGTCAGTTAATTCACCCCTCCACTTT,CASSEALSVNSPLHF
NA,NA,TRBJ1-6,TRBV5-1,TGCGCCAGCAGGCTCTCGACGGACGGACCCCTCCACTTT,CASRLSTDGPLHF
NA,NA,TRBJ1-2,TRBV9,TGTGCCAGCAGCAATCCTAGATATGGCTACACCTTC,CASSNPRYGYTF
NA,TRBD1,TRBJ1-1,TRBV7-9,TGTGCCAGCAGCGTCGGAGGGGGCGCGGTCACTGAAGCTTTCTTT,CASSVGGGAVTEAFF
NA,TRBD1,TRBJ1-1,TRBV5-1,TGCGCCAGCAGCCCGGGGAGACAGGGGGCGGTGAACACTGAAGCTTTCTTT,CASSPGRQGAVNTEAFF
NA,TRBD1,TRBJ1-2,TRBV9,TGTGCCAGCAGCGTGGATATTGGGACAGCCGGTCGGGGCTACACCTTC,CASSVDIGTAGRGYTF
NA,TRBD2,TRBJ2-2,TRBV4-2,TGTGCCAGCAGCCAGCCGGGGGGTCGGGGATCCAGCTTCTTAAACACCGGGGAGCTGTTTTTT,CASSQPGGRGSSFLNTGELFF
NA,NA,TRBJ1-5,TRBV19,TGTGCCAGTAGGGGCGGGGCGGGGAGCAATCAGCCCCAGCATTTT,CASRGGAGSNQPQHF
once,NA,TRBJ2-5,TRBV4-1,TGCGCCAGCAGCCAAGAGCCCGTACAAGAGACCCAGTACTTC,CASSQEPVQETQYF
NA,TRBD1,TRBJ1-4,TRBV6-5,TGTGCCAGCAGCGAGACGACAGGGATTAATGAAAAACTGTTTTTT,CASSETTGINEKLFF
NA,TRBD2,TRBJ2-3,TRBV10-3,TGTGCCATCAGGGATCCCCCCGGGACTAGCGGGGGGGCCGATACGCAGTATTTT,CAIRDPPGTSGGADTQYF
few,NA,TRBJ1-5,TRBV10-3,TGTGCCACCAGGGGTTGGGATCAGCCCCAGCATTTT,CATRGWDQPQHF
NA,TRBD2,TRBJ2-1,TRBV7-3,TGTGCCAGCAGCTTTAGCGGGAGCTCCTACAATGAGCAGTTCTTC,CASSFSGSSYNEQFF
NA,NA,TRBJ1-2,TRBV6-5,TGTGCCAGCAGCCAAACGCAGGGTCGGGGCTACACCTTC,CASSQTQGRGYTF
NA,TRBD1,TRBJ2-7,TRBV5-4,TGTGCCAGCAGGGCCGGGACAGCCTACGAGCAGTACTTC,CASRAGTAYEQYF
NA,NA,TRBJ1-4,TRBV4-1,TGCGCCAGCAGCCAAGAAAGGCCAGGCAGCCGGGTGTTTTTT,CASSQERPGSRVFF
NA,TRBD2,TRBJ2-3,TRBV5-6,TGTGCCAGCAGCTTGGGCGGGGGGGGCACAGATACGCAGTATTTT,CASSLGGGGTDTQYF
NA,NA,TRBJ2-3,TRBV13,TGTGCCAGCCAATACGCCGGGAGCGCAGATACGCAGTATTTT,CASQYAGSADTQYF
few,NA,TRBJ2-7,TRBV7-6,TGTGCCAGCAGCATCTCCGCCTACGAGCAGTACTTC,CASSISAYEQYF
NA,NA,TRBJ1-1,TRBV27,TGTGCCAGCAGGCTAGGCAGGGGAGAAGCTTTCTTT,CASRLGRGEAFF
NA,NA,TRBJ2-6,TRBV7-9,TGTGCCAGCAACAAAATGGGGGTCTTGGTAGCCAACGTCCTGACTTTC,CASNKMGVLVANVLTF
NA,NA,TRBJ1-2,TRBV11-3,TGTGCCAGCATCTTCCCGGCCCCCCATGGGGCATTGATCTATGGCTACACCTTC,CASIFPAPHGALIYGYTF
NA,TRBD2,TRBJ2-3,TRBV30,TGTGCCTGGAGTGTATTAGCGGGGGATACGCAGTATTTT,CAWSVLAGDTQYF
NA,NA,TRBJ1-2,TRBV5-6,TGTGCCAGCAGCTCCTCCCCGGGGACTAACTATGGCTACACCTTC,CASSSSPGTNYGYTF
NA,NA,TRBJ2-2,TRBV29-1,TGCAGCGTTGACACCGACACCGGGGAGCTGTTTTTT,CSVDTDTGELFF
once,TRBD1,TRBJ2-7,TRBV9,TGTGCCAGCAGCGTAGACCCCGGGACAGGGGCTTACTACGAGCAGTACTTC,CASSVDPGTGAYYEQYF
NA,NA,TRBJ2-7,TRBV7-2,TGTGCCAGCAGCTTAGCTTCGGGAGAGGGCGAGCAGTACTTC,CASSLASGEGEQYF
NA,NA,TRBJ1-5,TRBV2,TGTGCCAGCAGTGAAACCCGCGGGGGGCCCCAGCATTTT,CASSETRGGPQHF
NA,NA,TRBJ2-3,TRBV5-1,TGCGCCAGCAGCATACCTGACAGCCTCCCCTTCACAGATACGCAGTATTTT,CASSIPDSLPFTDTQYF
NA,TRBD1,TRBJ2-7,TRBV5-1,TGCGCCAGCAGCTGGGGACAGGGCGTTTACGAGCAGTACTTC,CASSWGQGVYEQYF
NA,NA,TRBJ2-5,TRBV14,TGTGCCAGCAGCCAAACCCCGGAGCTCAGGGAGACCCAGTACTTC,CASSQTPELRETQYF
NA,NA,TRBJ2-3,TRBV14,TGTGCCAGCAGCCAAGGGGGGGAACTGTCAGATACGCAGTATTTT,CASSQGGELSDTQYF
NA,NA,TRBJ2-1,TRBV6-5,TGTGCCAGCAGTTCCCTCGCCTCTGACTTCTTCAATGAGCAGTTCTTC,CASSSLASDFFNEQFF
NA,NA,TRBJ1-5,TRBV5-8,TGTGCCAGCAGCGACGGGACTCTTCAAGGCCAGCCCCAGCATTTT,CASSDGTLQGQPQHF
NA,NA,TRBJ2-3,TRBV11-2,TGTGCCAGCAGCTTATCAGGTGCGGCTGGGACAGATACGCAGTATTTT,CASSLSGAAGTDTQYF
NA,TRBD1,TRBJ2-7,TRBV4-1,TGCGCCAGCAGCCAGTTCCGGGACAGCCTCTCCGAGCAGTACTTC,CASSQFRDSLSEQYF
NA,TRBD1,TRBJ1-2,TRBV6-5,TGTGCCAGCAGCACCCAGGGGGGGGCTAACGGCTACACCTTC,CASSTQGGANGYTF
NA,NA,TRBJ1-1,TRBV18,TGTGCCAGCTCAACCCTTGTGAGCAGGCCTAGTATGAACACTGAAGCTTTCTTT,CASSTLVSRPSMNTEAFF
NA,TRBD2,TRBJ2-7,TRBV27,TGTGCCAGCAGTTTATCGTTTAATCTTGGACTAGCTGGTTACGAGCAGTACTTC,CASSLSFNLGLAGYEQYF
NA,NA,TRBJ1-1,TRBV7-9,TGTGCCACCGAACGGGGCACTGAAGCTTTCTTT,CATERGTEAFF
NA,TRBD2,TRBJ2-2,TRBV5-4,TGTGCCAGCAGACCTTTATCTACTAGCGAAACTACCGGGGAGCTGTTTTTT,CASRPLSTSETTGELFF
NA,TRBD2,TRBJ2-3,TRBV7-8,TGTGCCAGCACTTATACACGGGCTAGCGGGGCCCGAGATACGCAGTATTTT,CASTYTRASGARDTQYF
NA,TRBD1,TRBJ1-4,TRBV4-3,TGCGCCAGCAGCCAAGGGGACAGTAATGAAAAACTGTTTTTT,CASSQGDSNEKLFF
NA,NA,TRBJ2-4,TRBV29-1,TGCAGCGTTGAGGTTGGGGCCCCAAACATTCAGTACTTC,CSVEVGAPNIQYF
NA,NA,TRBJ2-7,TRBV29-1,TGCAGCGGGAAAAAAGGGGGGAGCTCCTACGAGCAGTACTTC,CSGKKGGSSYEQYF
NA,NA,TRBJ2-3,TRBV5-6,TGTGCCAGCAGCTTGGAGGCGATATGGGGTACAGATACGCAGTATTTT,CASSLEAIWGTDTQYF
NA,TRBD2,TRBJ2-3,TRBV4-3,TGCGCCAGCAGCCTCGCCTCTAGCGGAGGGGCAGATACGCAGTATTTT,CASSLASSGGADTQYF
NA,TRBD1,TRBJ2-3,TRBV7-2,TGTGCCAGCACCATTAGCGTAGGTAGGACAGGTACGCAGTATTTT,CASTISVGRTGTQYF
NA,TRBD2,TRBJ2-1,TRBV7-6,TGTGCCAGCAGCTTAGTAACTGGACTAGCGGGATCCGAGCAGTTCTTC,CASSLVTGLAGSEQFF
NA,TRBD2,TRBJ2-7,TRBV29-1,TGCAGCGGGATAGCGGGTGGGAGATCCTACGAGCAGTACTTC,CSGIAGGRSYEQYF